This T cell receptor beta chain was obtained from a study of response to subunit inactivated influenza vaccine. TCRdb reanalysed the RT-PCR reads using MiXCR and keeps one entry per CDR3 protein. Of fewer than 600,000 distinct CDR3 sequences listed, 6% to 9% are singletons. A few counts support this clonotype. V gave up 4 bases and J gave up 0 bases, with 7 bases separating them. The CDR3 covers 14 residues. Germline values: CDR1 DFQATT, CDR2 SNEGSKA (reference sequence). This sample comprised PBMCs from blood, obtained about 24 months after vaccination. This receptor was identified in a man aged 45 to 75 who received an inactivated influenza vaccine. This chain uses TRBV20-1 with TRBJ2-6; D is undetermined. CDR3 sequence: CSATDISGANVLTF. The CDR3 region has the DNA TGCAGTGCTACAGATATCTCTGGGGCCAACGTCCTGACTTTC.